The T cell receptor beta chain described here comes from a study of blood T cells in healthy people across ages. This clonotype was observed at least ten times. Its antigen is as yet unknown. It was with a sample-barcoded 5' primer and a J-beta primer mix that a second PCR of roughly 7 to 12 cycles was run. A single record per CDR3 protein comes from TCRdb applying MiXCR to the 5' RACE reads. The sample includes about 1,500,000 distinct CDR3 sequences, 28% seen only once; the top ten take around 7.7%. This CDR3 is 13 amino acids long. Germline CDR1 is ENHRY and CDR2 is SYGVKD. V dropped 0 bases and J dropped 4 bases, with 7 bases sitting between them. Study-wide results and caveats: Roughly linear declines in TCR beta diversity per million T cells occurred with age. Researchers report that TCR beta diversity correlated strongly with naive T cell percentage. Estimated diversity across one million T cells was deemed an underestimate.

The TCR sequence derives from a woman younger than 45 in good health. The chain uses TRBV10-3 and TRBJ2-7; the D is unclear. The sequenced sample consisted of blood. In nucleotides, the CDR3 is TGTGCCATCAGTGAGTCATTGGGTTACGAGCAGTACTTC. Amino acids: CAISESLGYEQYF.